These 22 T cell receptor beta chains originate from one sample sequenced in a study of OX40 agonist ivuxolimab in advanced cancers. TCRdb keeps only in-frame clones here, not all; method: immunoSEQ multiplex PCR. The sample shows 60,000 to 80,000 clones, more than 85% of them seen only once. Source: CD4+ or CD8+ T cells sorted from blood, taken in a trial of the OX40 agonist ivuxolimab. Receptor source: an adult with an advanced solid tumor such as melanoma, head and neck, liver or kidney cancer.

The V and J genes are TRBV27 and TRBJ2-7; weak D call: TRBD1 (6 bases). Trimming removed 6 bases at V and 3 bases at J, with 12 bases between. From germline, CDR1 is MNHEY and CDR2 SMNVEV (reference sequence). This CDR3 region has 13 residues. CDR3 residues: CASSVDSLYEQYF. The DNA of the CDR3 is TGTGCCAGCAGCGTGGACAGCCTCTACGAGCAGTACTTC.

This clone was picked up a small number of times. V is TRBV19 and J is TRBJ2-7; D tentatively fits TRBD1 or TRBD2 (5 bases each). The CDR3 sequence is 12 residues long. The germline V gene encodes CDR1 LNHDA and CDR2 SQIVND (reference sequence). CDR3 sequence reads: CAPRETSYEQYF. The CDR3, as DNA: TGTGCACCCAGGGAGACATCCTACGAGCAGTACTTC.

This chain uses TRBV7-2 with TRBJ2-5; D is unclear. With the DNA end fitting TRBJ2-7 better, the J assignment may be wrong. Germline loops: CDR1 SGHTA, CDR2 FQGNSA. This CDR3 spans 12 amino acids. CDR3 region: CASSLSGYEQYF. The DNA for the CDR3 is TGTGCCAGCAGCTTATCTGGTTACGAGCAGTACTTC.

The chain joins TRBV7-9 to TRBJ2-5; unclear D gene. In germline, CDR1 is SEHNR, CDR2 FQNEAQ (reference sequence). The CDR3 covers 13 residues. Trimming removed 5 bases at V and 5 bases at J, with 12 bases between. As DNA, the CDR3 is TGTGCCAGCAGCCCCCTGTCGTGGGAGACCCAGTACTTC. It translates to CASSPLSWETQYF.

The chain couples TRBV6-5 to TRBJ2-7; D call uncertain. V gave up 6 bases and J gave up 2 bases, with 14 bases separating them. The CDR3 has 14 residues. The V gene's germline CDR1 is MNHEY and CDR2 SVGAGI. CDR3 in DNA: TGTGCCAGCAGCCCCGCTCAAGGCCCCTACGAGCAGTACTTC. Amino acid sequence: CASSPAQGPYEQYF.

DNA of the CDR3: TGTGCCAGCAGCTTAGGGCTAGCGGGCACAGATACGCAGTATTTT. Encoded protein: CASSLGLAGTDTQYF. The chain uses TRBV7-8 and TRBJ2-3; 7 bases line up with TRBD2. Trimming removed 1 base from V and 1 base from J; junction bases left unmatched: 2. Germline CDR1 reads SGHVS; CDR2 reads FQNEAQ. This CDR3 has 15 amino acids.

The V and J genes are TRBV27 and TRBJ1-5, with a possible D match to TRBD1 (5 bases). The CDR3 sequence is 15 residues long. V was cut by 3 bases and J by 2 bases, with 11 bases left in between. In germline, CDR1 is MNHEY, CDR2 SMNVEV (reference sequence). Here the CDR3 DNA reads TGTGCCAGCAGTTTGCGGAGGGGTGGCAATCAGCCCCAGCATTTT. Translating it yields CASSLRRGGNQPQHF.

The chain employs TRBV30 and TRBJ2-1; 9 bases are a match to TRBD2. The germline gives CDR1 GTSNPN, CDR2 SVGIG (reference sequence). V lost 1 base, J lost 4 bases, and 2 bases stayed unmatched. This CDR3 has 14 residues. This chain's CDR3 is CAWSASGTYNEQFF. CDR3 in DNA: TGTGCCTGGAGTGCTAGCGGGACGTACAATGAGCAGTTCTTC. Filled out from reference TRBV30 and TRBJ2-1, the complete variable domain reads SQTIHQWPATLVQPVGSPLSLECTVEGTSNPNLYWYRQAAGRGLQLLFYSVGIGQISSEVPQNLSASRPQDRQFILSSKKLLLSDSGFYLCAWSASGTYNEQFFGPGTRLTVL.

CDR3 DNA: TGCGCCAGCAGCTCCCAACGGCCGGGACTAGCTTCGGCAAGCTCCTACGAGCAGTACTTC. Translating gives CASSSQRPGLASASSYEQYF. This sequence joins TRBV5-1 and TRBJ2-7, with 9 positions matching TRBD2. V lost 3 bases and J lost 0; bases outside the gene matches: 19. This CDR3 is 20 amino acids long. Germline values: CDR1 SGHRS, CDR2 YFSETQ.

The chain links TRBV30 to TRBJ2-3; D is ambiguous. The CDR3 loop spans 15 amino acids. Trimming removed 0 bases at V and 1 base at J, with 11 bases between. Germline loops: CDR1 GTSNPN, CDR2 SVGIG (reference sequence). The CDR3: CAWSVGSTRTDTQYF. In DNA form, the CDR3 reads TGTGCCTGGAGTGTCGGGTCTACTCGCACAGATACGCAGTATTTT.

The chain carries TRBV6-1 and TRBJ2-1, with a tentative D call TRBD2 (6 bases). The V gene's germline CDR1 is MNHNS and CDR2 SASEGT. Trimming cost V 2 bases and J 5 bases, with 10 bases left between them. This CDR3 has 14 residues. CDR3 nucleotides: TGTGCCAGCAGTGAAATGGAGGGAAACAATGAGCAGTTCTTC. It yields the protein CASSEMEGNNEQFF.

This chain uses TRBV4-3 with TRBJ2-3; 7 positions agree with TRBD2. This CDR3 is built from 16 residues. The junction had 4 bases not matched to a gene; V was cut back by 0 bases and J by 1 base. Per germline, CDR1 LGHNA and CDR2 YSLEER. The CDR3 DNA reads as TGCGCCAGCAGCCAAGATTTTACTAGCGGCACAGATACGCAGTATTTT. Residues: CASSQDFTSGTDTQYF.

The count of this clone is one. The chain links TRBV28 to TRBJ1-2; the D is unclear. The V gene lost 6 bases and the J gene lost 1 base, with 12 bases spanning the gap. Germline V gene data show CDR1 as MDHEN and CDR2 as SYDVKM. This CDR3 spans 14 amino acids. The CDR3: CASSPAASNYGYTF. The CDR3 DNA reads TGTGCCAGCAGCCCCGCCGCGAGTAACTATGGCTACACCTTC.

DNA for the CDR3: TGTGCCAGTAGTATGGACAGGGGGCTCTACAATGAGCAGTTCTTC. It codes for CASSMDRGLYNEQFF. The chain uses TRBV19 and TRBJ2-1; 11 bases agree with TRBD1. The CDR3 is 15 residues long. Germline CDR1 LNHDA, CDR2 SQIVND (reference sequence). Trimming cost V 3 bases and J 3 bases; bases outside gene matches: 1. The variable domain in full, with the rest retrieved from reference TRBV19 and TRBJ2-1, is DGGITQSPKYLFRKEGQNVTLSCEQNLNHDAMYWYRQDPGQGLRLIYYSQIVNDFQKGDIAEGYSVSREKKESFPLTVTSAQKNPTAFYLCASSMDRGLYNEQFFGPGTRLTVL.

The gene calls are TRBV15 and TRBJ2-6; no reliable D call. V was cut by 2 bases and J by 3 bases, with 8 bases left in between. The CDR3 runs 15 residues. Germline values: CDR1 LNHNV, CDR2 YYDKDF (reference sequence). The CDR3 region has the DNA TGTGCCACCAGCAGACTTGATTTTGGGGCCAACGTCCTGACTTTC. Translated: CATSRLDFGANVLTF. Complete variable domain (other parts from reference TRBV15 and TRBJ2-6): DAMVIQNPRYQVTQFGKPVTLSCSQTLNHNVMYWYQQKSSQAPKLLFHYYDKDFNNEADTPDNFQSRRPNTSFCFLDIRSPGLGDTAMYLCATSRLDFGANVLTFGAGSRLTVL.

The chain uses TRBV2 and TRBJ2-1; TRBD2 matches at 12 bases. V dropped 8 bases and J dropped 9; count of bases not matched to a gene: 8. Germline CDR1 and CDR2: SNHLY and FYNNEI. The CDR3 loop spans 14 amino acids. The CDR3 DNA sequence: TGTGCCAGCTGGGGACTAGCGGGCCTTTTTGAGCAGTTCTTC. This encodes CASWGLAGLFEQFF.

This clone was recorded only once. The V and J genes are TRBV5-1 and TRBJ2-3; 9 positions match TRBD2. Germline-derived CDR1 and CDR2 are SGHRS and YFSETQ. The CDR3 runs to 16 residues. V was clipped by 4 bases and J by 0 bases; unmatched bases: 6. CDR3: CASSGAGGPSTDTQYF. The DNA of the CDR3 is TGCGCCAGCAGCGGCGCGGGAGGGCCTAGCACAGATACGCAGTATTTT.

V is TRBV21-1 and J is TRBJ2-7; TRBD1 is the table's D call, not checked against the DNA. TRBV21-1 is a recognized pseudogene. This CDR3 has 17 residues. CDR3 loop: CASSTLRDRGFSYEQYF. The CDR3 coding sequence is TGTGCCAGTTCGACCCTCAGGGACAGGGGCTTCTCCTACGAGCAGTACTTC.

A word on this clone: Because the CDR3 is missing its conserved closing phenylalanine or tryptophan, this is likely a read error. No DNA is shown, since the ends of the CDR3 on it are uncertain; the CDR3 is the one TCRdb lists. The V call is TRBV29-1, the J call TRBJ2-3. The CDR3 totals 11 residues, both ends included. Germline-derived CDR1 and CDR2 are SQVTM and ANQGSEA. The CDR3 spells CSVLMTSGAAL.

The chain employs TRBV9 and TRBJ2-5; 7 nucleotides agree with TRBD1. CDR3 length: 15 amino acids. Trimming took 4 bases from V and 5 from J; bases not matched to a gene: 11. Germline-derived CDR1 and CDR2 are SGDLS and YYNGEE. CDR3 sequence reads: CASSPPGGWGETQYF. CDR3 in DNA: TGTGCCAGCAGCCCCCCAGGGGGTTGGGGGGAGACCCAGTACTTC.

This clone showed up just once. V is TRBV7-2 and J is TRBJ2-7; weak D call: TRBD2 (5 bases). V shed 2 bases and J shed 6 bases, with 8 bases lying between them. CDR1 and CDR2 from the germline V gene are SGHTA and FQGNSA. The CDR3 is made up of 12 amino acids. The CDR3 reads CASSLIEGEQYF. In DNA form, the CDR3 reads TGTGCCAGCAGCTTAATAGAGGGCGAGCAGTACTTC.

The rearrangement links TRBV19 to TRBJ1-4; TRBD1 aligns across 9 bases. The CDR3 contains 13 residues. CDR1 is LNHDA, CDR2 SQIVND, per germline (reference sequence). The V segment lost 10 bases and the J segment 5 bases; nucleotides outside the gene matches: 5. This CDR3 is CATAGTGNEKLFF. The CDR3 bases are TGTGCCACCGCCGGGACAGGGAATGAAAAACTGTTTTTT.